The 24 T cell receptor beta chains reported below all come from one sample, sequenced in a study of shared clonotypes between healthy human individuals (dated by TCRdb to the early 2020s). The protocol used for the library was the immunoSEQ multiplex PCR assay. The source is immuneACCESS, and TCRdb retained only in-frame sequences with V and J called. Part of the clones is not carried over; for the studies checked, unresolved V genes explain less than half of this, and the remainder is unexplained. This sample has about 610,000 clones in its table, and around 96% of those were observed once. The top ten constitute approximately 0.1% of the sample. CD8 naive samples were obtained by positive selection for CCR7 among CD45RO-negative cells, yielding a CD45RA+CCR7+ population from which TemRA cells were excluded. Sequencing was performed on naive CD8+ T cells sorted from blood. The cell subset or site label, as the study defines it: CD45RA+CCR7+. The source of these receptors is a woman in her twenties or thirties in good health.

The chain has TRBV5-5 and TRBJ2-7; D is uncertain. Germline lookup yields CDR1 SGHKS and CDR2 YYEKEE (reference sequence). The CDR3 consists of 15 residues. V lost 0 bases, J lost 4 bases, and 14 bases lay in between. As DNA, the CDR3 is TGTGCCAGCAGCTTGGTTGGGTTTCAATTGTACGAGCAGTACTTC. Encoded protein: CASSLVGFQLYEQYF.

Only one count was recorded for this clone. The chain is built from TRBV7-2 and TRBJ2-1; 10 bases agree with TRBD2. This CDR3 has 15 amino acids. CDR1 and CDR2 (germline): SGHTA, FQGNSA. J was trimmed by 9 bases and V by 2 bases; bases with no gene match: 7. The CDR3 protein is CASSLLLAGAGEQFF. In DNA, the CDR3 is TGTGCCAGCAGCTTATTGCTAGCGGGAGCCGGTGAGCAGTTCTTC.

The chain joins TRBV7-8 to TRBJ2-7, with a tentative D call TRBD1 (6 bases). Germline lookup yields CDR1 SGHVS and CDR2 FQNEAQ. The CDR3 runs 14 residues. The V end lost 4 bases, the J end lost 5 bases, and 15 bases lay between the germline ends. CDR3 nucleotides: TGTGCCAGCAGCTCCGCTCAGGGGTCCCACGAGCAGTACTTC. This codes for CASSSAQGSHEQYF. Looking up the rest from reference TRBV7-8 and TRBJ2-7 gives the full variable domain: GAGVSQSPRYKVAKRGQDVALRCDPISGHVSLFWYQQALGQGPEFLTYFQNEAQLDKSGLPSDRFFAERPEGSVSTLKIQRTQQEDSAVYLCASSSAQGSHEQYFGPGTRLTVT.

The chain uses TRBV4-1 and TRBJ2-1; maybe TRBD2 (5 bases). The CDR3 runs to 14 residues. Germline V lookup: CDR1 MGHRA, CDR2 YSYEKL. Deletions cut 8 bases from V and 9 bases from J, with 20 bases between. The CDR3 reads CASSSGPNLGEQFF. CDR3 in DNA: TGCGCCAGCTCCAGCGGACCCAATCTAGGTGAGCAGTTCTTC.

The genes are TRBV5-1 and TRBJ2-1; 8 bases line up with TRBD2. Trimming removed 7 bases from V and 3 bases from J; junction bases left unmatched: 15. The CDR3 is 17 amino acids. The germline V gene encodes CDR1 SGHRS and CDR2 YFSETQ. The CDR3 DNA reads as TGCGCCAGCGGACTTACCTCCACTAGCGGAATCTACAATGAGCAGTTCTTC. Translating it yields CASGLTSTSGIYNEQFF.

The gene calls are TRBV9 and TRBJ2-1, with a tentative D call TRBD2 (6 bases). CDR3 length equals 18 residues. V dropped 0 bases and J dropped 3 bases, with 19 bases sitting between them. CDR1 and CDR2 from the germline V gene are SGDLS and YYNGEE. The CDR3 is CASSVGSLAGLIYNEQFF. In DNA, the CDR3 is TGTGCCAGCAGCGTAGGAAGTCTCGCGGGGCTTATCTACAATGAGCAGTTCTTC.

The chain has TRBV19 and TRBJ1-1; D is unclear. Trimming stripped 10 bases from V and 5 bases from J, with 20 bases between. In germline, CDR1 is LNHDA, CDR2 SQIVND (reference sequence). This CDR3 spans 14 amino acids. The DNA for the CDR3 is TGTGCCACCTCCTTTCTGGACCCGAGGACTGAAGCTTTCTTT. Amino acid sequence: CATSFLDPRTEAFF.

The chain uses TRBV27 and TRBJ1-5, with D uncertain. The V gene lost 2 bases and the J gene lost 2 bases, with 13 bases spanning the gap. The CDR3 runs 16 residues. The germline V gene encodes CDR1 MNHEY and CDR2 SMNVEV (reference sequence). This CDR3 reads CASSLGSGMGNQPQHF. Here the CDR3 DNA reads TGTGCCAGCAGTTTAGGCTCGGGGATGGGCAATCAGCCCCAGCATTTT.

V gene TRBV9 combines with J gene TRBJ1-3, with unresolved D. Germline V CDR1 and CDR2: SGDLS, YYNGEE. The CDR3 length is 11 residues. Trimming pared 0 bases from V and 6 bases from J, leaving 1 base between. CDR3 bases: TGTGCCAGCAGCGTAGAAAACACCATATATTTT. It codes for CASSVENTIYF.

The rearrangement joins TRBV7-9 to TRBJ2-7; D is unresolved. This CDR3 is built from 13 residues. Germline V lookup: CDR1 SEHNR, CDR2 FQNEAQ (reference sequence). V was clipped by 2 bases and J by 4 bases, with 9 bases between them. CDR3 in amino acids: CASSLTELYEQYF. The CDR3 nucleotides are TGTGCCAGCAGCTTAACGGAGCTTTACGAGCAGTACTTC. Variable domain in full (rest from reference TRBV7-9 and TRBJ2-7): DTGVSQNPRHKITKRGQNVTFRCDPISEHNRLYWYRQTLGQGPEFLTYFQNEAQLEKSRLLSDRFSAERPKGSFSTLEIQRTEQGDSAMYLCASSLTELYEQYFGPGTRLTVT.

The chain is built from TRBV28 and TRBJ2-1; D is unclear. CDR1 is MDHEN and CDR2 is SYDVKM in the germline V gene. Trimming cost V 8 bases and J 8 bases, with 13 bases left between them. This CDR3 is 12 amino acids long. Written as DNA, the CDR3 is TGTGCCAGCCATGGCGTTGTGCATGAGCAGTTCTTC. Its translation: CASHGVVHEQFF. The whole variable domain, filled in from reference TRBV28 and TRBJ2-1, reads DVKVTQSSRYLVKRTGEKVFLECVQDMDHENMFWYRQDPGLGLRLIYFSYDVKMKEKGDIPEGYSVSREKKERFSLILESASTNQTSMYLCASHGVVHEQFFGPGTRLTVL.

V and J are TRBV2 and TRBJ2-1, with TRBD2 identical over 7 bases. The V gene end was trimmed by 7 bases and the J gene end by 4 bases; junction bases not matched to a gene: 10. CDR1 and CDR2 (germline): SNHLY, FYNNEI. This CDR3 is built from 15 residues. CDR3 protein: CASIGGDSRYNEQFF. The CDR3, as DNA: TGTGCCAGCATTGGGGGGGATTCCAGGTACAATGAGCAGTTCTTC.

V and J are TRBV7-2 and TRBJ2-4, with a weak D call TRBD2 (6 bases). Germline CDR1 reads SGHTA; CDR2 reads FQGNSA. The CDR3 is 16 amino acids. With 5 bases removed from V and 0 bases from J, the gap between germline ends came to 14 bases. The CDR3 spells CASSHAGRLAKNIQYF. Written as DNA, the CDR3 is TGTGCCAGCAGCCACGCGGGGAGGCTAGCCAAAAACATTCAGTACTTC.

The rearrangement links TRBV7-9 to TRBJ2-2; 7 bases map to TRBD1. The trim removed 4 bases at V and 3 bases at J, leaving 2 bases unmatched. The CDR3 length is 14 residues. Per the germline V gene, CDR1 is SEHNR and CDR2 is FQNEAQ (reference sequence). CDR3 sequence (DNA): TGTGCCAGCAGCTGGGGACAGTACACCGGGGAGCTGTTTTTT. Translated, it gives CASSWGQYTGELFF.

This clone was picked up one time. At one of its ends the junction is not consistent with the germline gene, which may arise from a read error. The chain has TRBV28 and TRBJ2-7; D remains unclear. Germline lookup yields CDR1 MDHEN and CDR2 SYDVKM. CDR3 size: 16 residues. CDR3: CASSLGRQVVFYEQHF. The DNA for the CDR3 is TGTGCCAGCAGTTTGGGTCGGCAGGTCGTATTCTACGAGCAGCACTTC.

The V gene is TRBV6-5, the J gene TRBJ1-1; D is ambiguous. The germline V gene has CDR1 MNHEY and CDR2 SVGAGI. V was cut by 6 bases and J by 1 base, with 6 bases left in between. CDR3 length: 12 residues. CDR3 coding DNA: TGTGCCAGCAGGGTAGGGAACACTGAAGCTTTCTTT. Its translation: CASRVGNTEAFF.

The chain joins TRBV19 to TRBJ2-2; TRBD1 might be the D (5 bases). The CDR3 runs to 16 residues. V was clipped by 10 bases and J by 5 bases, with 23 bases between them. Germline CDR1 is LNHDA and CDR2 is SQIVND (reference sequence). The CDR3 nucleotides read TGTGCCACAAAACCCCCCAGGGCTGTGTTAACCGGGGAGCTGTTTTTT. Its translation: CATKPPRAVLTGELFF.

The chain joins TRBV9 to TRBJ2-5; a possible D gene is TRBD2 (6 bases). Germline CDR1 is SGDLS and CDR2 is YYNGEE. CDR3 length equals 15 residues. Trimming stripped 1 base from V and 4 bases from J, with 14 bases between. CDR3 sequence (DNA): TGTGCCAGCAGCGTATCGATGGGGGGTAGAGAGACCCAGTACTTC. It translates to CASSVSMGGRETQYF.

This chain links TRBV7-8 with TRBJ2-7; TRBD2 aligns across 9 bases. The CDR3 contains 16 residues. Trimming cost V 1 base and J 7 bases; bases outside gene matches: 11. Germline V gene data show CDR1 as SGHVS and CDR2 as FQNEAQ. The CDR3 DNA reads as TGTGCCAGCAGCTTAGGATGGGCGGGAGGGCCGGAGGAGCAGTACTTC. This gives the protein CASSLGWAGGPEEQYF. Variable domain in full (rest from reference TRBV7-8 and TRBJ2-7): GAGVSQSPRYKVAKRGQDVALRCDPISGHVSLFWYQQALGQGPEFLTYFQNEAQLDKSGLPSDRFFAERPEGSVSTLKIQRTQQEDSAVYLCASSLGWAGGPEEQYFGPGTRLTVT.

This chain connects TRBV6-1 to TRBJ2-7; maybe TRBD1 (6 bases). The CDR3 loop spans 15 amino acids. Trimming stripped 2 bases from V and 6 bases from J, with 17 bases between. Germline CDR1 and CDR2: MNHNS and SASEGT. The DNA for the CDR3 is TGTGCCAGCAGTGAAATGTTGGGGGCAATTCGCGAGCAGTACTTC. This encodes CASSEMLGAIREQYF.

V is TRBV19 and J is TRBJ1-4; the D gene is possibly TRBD1 (6 bases). This CDR3 comprises 15 residues. Germline loops: CDR1 LNHDA, CDR2 SQIVND (reference sequence). Trimming removed 1 base at V and 5 bases at J, with 11 bases between. CDR3: CASSIAGQMNEKLFF. CDR3 nucleotide sequence: TGTGCCAGTAGTATAGCAGGACAGATGAATGAAAAACTGTTTTTT.

CDR3 nucleotides: TGTGCCAGCAGCTTTGGGGGTGAGCAGTTCTTC. It codes for CASSFGGEQFF. V usage is TRBV11-3 and J usage is TRBJ2-1; D could derive from TRBD1 or TRBD2 (5 bases each). The ends were cut back, 3 bases at V and 9 bases at J, with 6 bases in the middle. Germline CDR1 SGHNT, CDR2 YENEEA. The CDR3 is 11 residues long.

The chain combines TRBV28 with TRBJ1-5; the match to TRBD1 covers 9 bases. CDR3 length equals 16 residues. Germline CDR1 is MDHEN and CDR2 is SYDVKM. V was pared by 6 bases and J by 0 bases, with 6 bases of the junction left unmatched. CDR3 loop: CASSLGTGLSNQPQHF. The CDR3 DNA reads as TGTGCCAGCAGCCTAGGGACAGGGCTTAGCAATCAGCCCCAGCATTTT.

The V gene is TRBV4-2, the J gene TRBJ1-2; D not resolved. The germline V and J ends were trimmed by 0 bases and 6 bases, with 8 bases remaining between them. The CDR3 totals 13 residues. The V gene's germline CDR1 is LGHNA and CDR2 YNFKEQ. DNA for the CDR3: TGTGCCAGCAGCCAAGATCGAGGAAATGGCTACACCTTC. This sequence encodes CASSQDRGNGYTF.